The 18 T cell receptor beta chains given below trace back to one sample, sequenced in a study of T cells in Graves' hyperthyroidism and ophthalmopathy (dated 2019 in TCRdb). The library came from multiplex PCR. Sequencing instrument: Illumina HiSeq 2000. The TCR beta CDR3 regions were amplified from the RNA transcripts. The TCR CDR3 was subjected to a first round of RT-PCR using the HTBI primer set and the Qiagen OneStep RT-PCR kit. Using fastp at Q25 and MiXCR, TCRdb reprocessed the public reads and kept productive beta chains. Under each unique CDR3 protein, matching rows form one entry showing the most common genes and DNA. This sample gives about 210,000 distinct CDR3 sequences in total; about a sixth of them show up just once. The top ten constitute roughly 50% of the sample. Sequenced sample: blood. Every receptor here comes from a man between 45 and 60 years old with Graves' hyperthyroidism.

This clonotype was detected many times. This chain uses TRBV12-3 or TRBV12-4 with TRBJ1-6; D not resolved. Trimming left V 3 bases short and J 10 bases short, with 7 bases between. There are 12 residues in the CDR3. The DNA for the CDR3 is TGTGCCAGCAGTTTCTTCCCCTCACCCCTCCACTTT. Its protein is CASSFFPSPLHF.

J is TRBJ2-1 and V is TRBV28, with a weak D call TRBD2 (6 bases). V was shortened by 6 bases and J by 5 bases, with 11 bases between the two germline ends. Germline V gives CDR1 MDHEN, CDR2 SYDVKM. This CDR3 has 13 amino acids. The CDR3 coding sequence is TGTGCCAGCAGAGCTGGAGGGAACAATGAGCAGTTCTTC. Translation: CASRAGGNNEQFF. Full variable domain (remainder filled in from reference TRBV28 and TRBJ2-1): DVKVTQSSRYLVKRTGEKVFLECVQDMDHENMFWYRQDPGLGLRLIYFSYDVKMKEKGDIPEGYSVSREKKERFSLILESASTNQTSMYLCASRAGGNNEQFFGPGTRLTVL.

CDR3 nucleotide sequence: TGTGCCAGCAGTGAACTGTGGGTGGCAGGGCTGAACACTGAAGCTTTCTTT. Translation gives CASSELWVAGLNTEAFF. This chain connects TRBV6-1 to TRBJ1-1; D may be TRBD1 (5 bases). The CDR3 totals 17 residues. Trimming removed 2 bases from V and 0 bases from J, with 16 bases in between. Germline V gene data show CDR1 as MNHNS and CDR2 as SASEGT.

The rearrangement links TRBV12-3 or TRBV12-4 to TRBJ2-6; D is ambiguous. The CDR3 is made up of 12 amino acids. V shed 8 bases and J shed 1 base, with 3 bases lying between them. CDR3 loop: CASVSGANVLTF. The DNA for the CDR3 is TGTGCCAGCGTGTCTGGGGCCAACGTCCTGACTTTC.

This clonotype was counted a few times. V and J are TRBV5-1 and TRBJ2-5, with D perhaps given as TRBD1 or TRBD2 (5 bases each). CDR1 SGHRS and CDR2 YFSETQ come from the germline V gene. CDR3 length equals 14 residues. Trimming removed 0 bases from V and 5 bases from J, with 11 bases in between. The CDR3 bases are TGCGCCAGCAGCTTGGTGGGACCCGGGGAGACCCAGTACTTC. It yields the protein CASSLVGPGETQYF.

This clonotype was detected many times. The chain links TRBV3-1 to TRBJ2-5; TRBD2 matches 10 bases. Germline V gives CDR1 LGHDT, CDR2 YNNKEL (reference sequence). With 0 bases clipped from V and 5 bases from J, the junction kept 3 bases outside the gene matches. The CDR3 is made up of 15 amino acids. The CDR3 DNA sequence: TGTGCCAGCAGCCAAGACCTAGCGGGAGCTGAGACCCAGTACTTC. Protein sequence: CASSQDLAGAETQYF.

This clonotype was counted between two and nine times. This clone may be a read error of a much larger clone one base away. The chain links TRBV10-3 to TRBJ2-7; TRBD1 aligns across 7 bases. The CDR3 extends over 12 amino acids. Germline CDR1 and CDR2: ENHRY and SYGVKD. CDR3 in amino acids: CAVSEGAGEQYF. CDR3 in DNA: TGTGCCGTCAGTGAGGGGGCGGGCGAGCAGTACTTC.

V and J are TRBV15 and TRBJ1-5; D call uncertain. Germline V lookup: CDR1 LNHNV, CDR2 YYDKDF (reference sequence). V was shortened by 0 bases and J by 10 bases, with 13 bases between the two germline ends. The CDR3 totals 14 residues. The CDR3 nucleotides read TGTGCCACCAGCAGAGATCGGTCGGGTCCACCCCAGCATTTT. It translates to CATSRDRSGPPQHF.

This clonotype was seen a few times. The chain is built from TRBV29-1 and TRBJ1-1; 12 nucleotides agree with TRBD1. Losses at the gene ends were 6 bases for V and 8 bases for J; bases not matched to a gene: 4. Germline CDR1 and CDR2: SQVTM and ANQGSEA. This CDR3 is built from 12 residues. The DNA for the CDR3 is TGCAGCGTAGGGACAGGGGGCCGGGAAGCTTTCTTT. Translated, it gives CSVGTGGREAFF.

The chain recombines TRBV6-4 with TRBJ2-3, with 9 bases aligning to TRBD2. The CDR3 is 16 amino acids. Germline V gene sequence: CDR1 MRHNA, CDR2 SNTAGT. V was clipped by 2 bases and J by 1 base; unmatched bases: 4. CDR3: CASSDKAGGGTDTQYF. As DNA, the CDR3 is TGTGCCAGCAGTGACAAGGCGGGAGGGGGCACAGATACGCAGTATTTT.

The gene calls are TRBV7-9 and TRBJ2-7; 9 bases agree with TRBD2. Germline CDR1 is SEHNR and CDR2 is FQNEAQ (reference sequence). V was pared by 5 bases and J by 2 bases, with 4 bases of the junction left unmatched. This CDR3 region has 14 residues. The CDR3 nucleotides are TGTGCCAGCAGCGCGACTAGCGGAACCTACGAGCAGTACTTC. Its protein is CASSATSGTYEQYF.

The rearrangement links TRBV25-1 to TRBJ2-7; 7 bases fit TRBD1. Germline V gene sequence: CDR1 MGHDK, CDR2 SYGVNS. V was clipped by 1 base and J by 4 bases; unmatched bases: 22. The CDR3 contains 20 residues. CDR3 DNA sequence: TGTGCCAGCAGTGAATTTAAGACAGGGTCAAGGGCGGAAGAGGTATACGAGCAGTACTTC. Translation: CASSEFKTGSRAEEVYEQYF.

This clonotype was picked up many times. The chain carries TRBV3-1 and TRBJ2-5, with D perhaps TRBD2 (6 bases). The CDR3 length is 13 residues. V lost 0 bases and J 6 bases, leaving 8 bases between the germline ends. CDR1 is LGHDT and CDR2 is YNNKEL in the germline V gene (reference sequence). CDR3 in DNA: TGTGCCAGCAGCCAAGAGGGGGGAAAGACCCAGTACTTC. Translated, it gives CASSQEGGKTQYF.

This clonotype was seen just once. This may arise from a read error, as a much more abundant clone is one base away. CDR3 sequence reads: CATSEGQDRHQPQHF. The CDR3 nucleotides read TGTGCCACCAGTGAGGGACAGGATAGGCACCAGCCCCAGCATTTT. The chain is built from TRBV24-1 and TRBJ1-5; 8 bases fit TRBD1. The V gene's germline CDR1 is KGHDR and CDR2 SFDVKD. V gave up 4 bases and J gave up 7 bases; unmatched junction bases: 8. The CDR3 is made up of 15 amino acids.

This clonotype was counted ten times or more. The chain carries TRBV3-1 and TRBJ2-5; D is uncertain. CDR1 and CDR2 from the germline V gene are LGHDT and YNNKEL (reference sequence). V was cut by 3 bases and J by 5 bases, with 13 bases left in between. The CDR3 length is 14 residues. CDR3 region: CASSHNRLLETQYF. The CDR3 DNA sequence: TGTGCCAGCAGCCATAACAGATTATTGGAGACCCAGTACTTC.

This clonotype was seen only once. One end of the junction fails to match germline, which may point to a read error. The chain combines TRBV5-6 with TRBJ2-1; 12 bases match TRBD2. Germline CDR1 and CDR2: SGHDT and YYEEEE. The CDR3 consists of 16 residues. CDR3 sequence: CASSLETSGSANEQFF. CDR3 nucleotide sequence: TGCGCCAGCAGCTTGGAGACTAGCGGGAGCGCGAATGAGCAGTTCTTC.

This clonotype was seen more than once but under ten times. The rearrangement joins TRBV7-2 to TRBJ1-5, with D unclear. Germline values: CDR1 SGHTA, CDR2 FQGNSA. The CDR3 has 13 amino acids. The V end was cut by 5 bases, the J end by 7 bases, with 12 bases between. This CDR3 is CASSNRDGQPQHF. The CDR3 DNA reads TGTGCCAGCAGCAACCGAGACGGGCAGCCCCAGCATTTT.

This chain links TRBV6-2 or TRBV6-3 with TRBJ2-1; 12 bases are a match to TRBD2. This CDR3 contains 15 residues. The junction had 9 bases not matched to a gene; V was cut back by 5 bases and J by 10 bases. Germline-derived CDR1 and CDR2 are MNHEY and SVGEGT. The CDR3 bases are TGTGCCAGCAGTCCCACTAGCGGGAGGAGGTGGGAGCAGTTCTTC. Amino acids: CASSPTSGRRWEQFF.